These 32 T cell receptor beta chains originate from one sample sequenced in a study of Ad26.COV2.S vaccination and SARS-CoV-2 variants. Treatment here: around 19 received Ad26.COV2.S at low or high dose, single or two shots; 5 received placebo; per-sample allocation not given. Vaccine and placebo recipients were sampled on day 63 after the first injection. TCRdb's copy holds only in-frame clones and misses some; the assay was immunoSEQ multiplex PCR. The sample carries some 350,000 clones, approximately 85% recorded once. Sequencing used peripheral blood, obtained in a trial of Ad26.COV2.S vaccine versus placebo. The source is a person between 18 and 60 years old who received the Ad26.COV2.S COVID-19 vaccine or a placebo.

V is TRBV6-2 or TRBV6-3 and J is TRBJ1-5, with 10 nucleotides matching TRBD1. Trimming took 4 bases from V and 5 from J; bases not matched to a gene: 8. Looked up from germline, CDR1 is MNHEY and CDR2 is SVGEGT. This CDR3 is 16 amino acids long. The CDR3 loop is CASSLRTTGGYQPQHF. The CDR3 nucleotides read TGTGCCAGCAGTTTACGAACGACAGGGGGCTATCAGCCCCAGCATTTT.

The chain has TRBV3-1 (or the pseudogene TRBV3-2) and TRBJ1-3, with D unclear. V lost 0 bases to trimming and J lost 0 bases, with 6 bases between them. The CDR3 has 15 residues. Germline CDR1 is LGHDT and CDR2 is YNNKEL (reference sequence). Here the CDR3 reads CASSQDRASGNTIYF. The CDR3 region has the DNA TGTGCCAGCAGCCAAGATCGGGCCTCTGGAAACACCATATATTTT.

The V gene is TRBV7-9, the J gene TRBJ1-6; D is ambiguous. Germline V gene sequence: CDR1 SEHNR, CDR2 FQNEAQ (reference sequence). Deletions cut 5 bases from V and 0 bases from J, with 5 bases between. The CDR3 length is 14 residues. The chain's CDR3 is CASSESSYNSPLHF. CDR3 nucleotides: TGTGCCAGCAGCGAGAGCTCCTATAATTCACCCCTCCACTTT.

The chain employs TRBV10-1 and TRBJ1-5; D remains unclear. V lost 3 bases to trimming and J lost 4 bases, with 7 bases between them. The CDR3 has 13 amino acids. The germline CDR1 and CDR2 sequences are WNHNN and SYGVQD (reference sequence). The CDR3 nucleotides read TGCGCCAGCAGTGAACAGCTTAATCAGCCCCAGCATTTT. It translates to CASSEQLNQPQHF.

The CDR3 spells CASSFGQDNYGYTF. In DNA form, the CDR3 reads TGCGCCAGCAGCTTCGGACAGGATAACTATGGCTACACCTTC. V gene TRBV5-1 combines with J gene TRBJ1-2, with 7 bases identical to TRBD1. The J segment lost 1 base and the V segment lost 2 bases, leaving 2 bases of the junction unmatched. CDR1 and CDR2 from the germline V gene are SGHRS and YFSETQ. The CDR3 contains 14 residues.

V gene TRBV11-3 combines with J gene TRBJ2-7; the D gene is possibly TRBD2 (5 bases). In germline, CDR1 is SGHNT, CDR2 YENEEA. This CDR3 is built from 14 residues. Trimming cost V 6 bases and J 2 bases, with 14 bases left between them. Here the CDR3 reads CASRRTFVTYEQYF. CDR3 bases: TGTGCCAGCAGACGGACTTTCGTCACCTACGAGCAGTACTTC.

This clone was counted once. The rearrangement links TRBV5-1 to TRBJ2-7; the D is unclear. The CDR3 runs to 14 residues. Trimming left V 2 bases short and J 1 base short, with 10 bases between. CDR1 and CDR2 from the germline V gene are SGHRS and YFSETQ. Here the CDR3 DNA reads TGCGCCAGCAGCTTAGGTCGATCGTCCTACGAGCAGTACTTC. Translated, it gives CASSLGRSSYEQYF.

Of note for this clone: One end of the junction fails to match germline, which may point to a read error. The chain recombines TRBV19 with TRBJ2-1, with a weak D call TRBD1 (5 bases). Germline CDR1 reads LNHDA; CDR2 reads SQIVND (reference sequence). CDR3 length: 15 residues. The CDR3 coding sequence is TGTGCCAGTAGTTTAGAAACAGGTCCCGACAATGAGCAGTTCTTC. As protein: CASSLETGPDNEQFF.

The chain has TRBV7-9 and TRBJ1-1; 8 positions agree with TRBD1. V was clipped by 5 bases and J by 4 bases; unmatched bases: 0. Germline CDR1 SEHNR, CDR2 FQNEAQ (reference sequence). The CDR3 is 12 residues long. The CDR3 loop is CASSDRGTEAFF. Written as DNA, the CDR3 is TGTGCCAGCAGCGACAGGGGCACTGAAGCTTTCTTT. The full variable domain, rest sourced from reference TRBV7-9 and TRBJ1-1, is DTGVSQNPRHKITKRGQNVTFRCDPISEHNRLYWYRQTLGQGPEFLTYFQNEAQLEKSRLLSDRFSAERPKGSFSTLEIQRTEQGDSAMYLCASSDRGTEAFFGQGTRLTVV.

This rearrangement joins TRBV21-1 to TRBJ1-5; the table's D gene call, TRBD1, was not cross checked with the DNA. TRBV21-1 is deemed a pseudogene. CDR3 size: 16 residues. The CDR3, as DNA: TGTGCCAGCAGCACCAGGATCCAGGGGGGCAATCAGCCCCAGCATTTT. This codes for CASSTRIQGGNQPQHF.

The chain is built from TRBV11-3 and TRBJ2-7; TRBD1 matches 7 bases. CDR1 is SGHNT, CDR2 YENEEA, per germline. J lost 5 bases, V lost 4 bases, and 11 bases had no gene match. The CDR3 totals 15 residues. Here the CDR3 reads CASSSRNTGVNEQYF. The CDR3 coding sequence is TGTGCCAGCAGCTCTCGGAACACAGGGGTCAACGAGCAGTACTTC.

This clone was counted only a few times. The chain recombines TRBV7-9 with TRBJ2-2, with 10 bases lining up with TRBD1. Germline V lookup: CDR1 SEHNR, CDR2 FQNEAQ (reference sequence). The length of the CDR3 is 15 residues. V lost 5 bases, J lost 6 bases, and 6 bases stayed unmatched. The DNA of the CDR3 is TGTGCCAGCAGCCCCGGGACAGGGGCCTCCGGGGAGCTGTTTTTT. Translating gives CASSPGTGASGELFF.

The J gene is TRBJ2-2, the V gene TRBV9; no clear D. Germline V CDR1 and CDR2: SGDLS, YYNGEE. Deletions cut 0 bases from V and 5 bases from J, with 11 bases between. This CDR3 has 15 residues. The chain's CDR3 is CASSVGSRITGELFF. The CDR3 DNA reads TGTGCCAGCAGCGTAGGATCGAGGATTACCGGGGAGCTGTTTTTT.

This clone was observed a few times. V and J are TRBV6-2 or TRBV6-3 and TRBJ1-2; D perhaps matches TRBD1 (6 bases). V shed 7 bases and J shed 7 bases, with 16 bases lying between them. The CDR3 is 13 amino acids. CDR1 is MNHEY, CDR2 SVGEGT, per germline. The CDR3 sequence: CASTPLTGFGYTF. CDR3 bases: TGTGCCAGCACCCCCTTGACAGGATTTGGCTACACCTTC.

The CDR3 nucleotides are TGTGCCAGCAGTTACTCCGGGACAGGGGGAGGCGGGGAGCTGTTTTTT. Its translation is CASSYSGTGGGGELFF. This chain links TRBV6-5 with TRBJ2-2, with 11 nucleotides matching TRBD1. The germline gives CDR1 MNHEY, CDR2 SVGAGI. The CDR3 contains 16 residues. V trimming: 0 bases; J trimming: 7 bases; junction bases outside the gene matches: 4.

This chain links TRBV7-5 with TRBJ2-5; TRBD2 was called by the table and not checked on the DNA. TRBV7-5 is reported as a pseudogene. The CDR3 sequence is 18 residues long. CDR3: CVRSWGLAGVLEQETQYF. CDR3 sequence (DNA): TGTGTCAGAAGCTGGGGACTAGCGGGAGTTTTGGAGCAAGAGACCCAGTACTTC.

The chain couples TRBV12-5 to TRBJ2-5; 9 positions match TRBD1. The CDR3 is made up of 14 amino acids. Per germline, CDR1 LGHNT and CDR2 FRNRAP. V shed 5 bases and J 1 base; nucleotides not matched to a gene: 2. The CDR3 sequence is CASGRGQGQETQYF. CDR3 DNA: TGTGCTAGTGGTAGGGGACAGGGCCAAGAGACCCAGTACTTC.

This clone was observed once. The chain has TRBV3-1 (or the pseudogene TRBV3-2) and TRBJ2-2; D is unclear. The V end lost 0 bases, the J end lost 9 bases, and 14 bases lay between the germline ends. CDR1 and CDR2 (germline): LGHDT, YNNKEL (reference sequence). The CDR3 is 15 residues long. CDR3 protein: CASSQDRLSTRELFF. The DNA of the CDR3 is TGTGCCAGCAGCCAAGATCGTCTATCTACCAGGGAGCTGTTTTTT.

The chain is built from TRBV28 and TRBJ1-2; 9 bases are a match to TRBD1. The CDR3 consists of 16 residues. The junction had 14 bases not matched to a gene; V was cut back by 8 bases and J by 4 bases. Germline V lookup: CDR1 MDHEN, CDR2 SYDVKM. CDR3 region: CASVKKGQGRIYGYTF. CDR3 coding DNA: TGTGCCAGCGTTAAAAAGGGACAGGGAAGGATCTATGGCTACACCTTC.

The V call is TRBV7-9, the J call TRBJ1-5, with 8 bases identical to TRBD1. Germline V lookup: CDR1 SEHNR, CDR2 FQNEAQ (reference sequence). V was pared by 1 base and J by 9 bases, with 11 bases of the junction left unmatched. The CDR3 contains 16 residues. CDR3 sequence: CASSLVGQGPSGPQHF. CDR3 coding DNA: TGTGCCAGCAGCTTAGTAGGACAGGGACCGAGTGGGCCCCAGCATTTT.

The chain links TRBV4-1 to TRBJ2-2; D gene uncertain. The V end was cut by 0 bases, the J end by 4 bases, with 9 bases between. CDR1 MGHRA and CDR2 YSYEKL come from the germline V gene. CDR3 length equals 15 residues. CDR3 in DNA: TGCGCCAGCAGCCAAGACCCAAATTTCACCGGGGAGCTGTTTTTT. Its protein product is CASSQDPNFTGELFF.

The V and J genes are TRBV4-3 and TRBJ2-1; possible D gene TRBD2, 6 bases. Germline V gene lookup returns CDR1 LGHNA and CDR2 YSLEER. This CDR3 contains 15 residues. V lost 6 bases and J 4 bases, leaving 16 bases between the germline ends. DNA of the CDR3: TGCGCCAGCAGTCCTCGACTAGGGTTTTACAATGAGCAGTTCTTC. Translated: CASSPRLGFYNEQFF.

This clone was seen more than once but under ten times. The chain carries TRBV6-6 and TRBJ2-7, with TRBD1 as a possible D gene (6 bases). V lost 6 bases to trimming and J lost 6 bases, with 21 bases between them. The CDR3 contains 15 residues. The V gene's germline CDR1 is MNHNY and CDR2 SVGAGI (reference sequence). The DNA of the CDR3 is TGTGCCAGCAGACCCCAGGACAGAACCCTCCTCGAGCAGTACTTC. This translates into CASRPQDRTLLEQYF.

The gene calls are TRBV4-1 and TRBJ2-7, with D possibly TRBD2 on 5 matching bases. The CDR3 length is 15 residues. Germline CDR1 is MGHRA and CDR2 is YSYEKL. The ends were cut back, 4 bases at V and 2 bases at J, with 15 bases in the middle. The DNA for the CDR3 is TGCGCCAGCAGCCCCCTTGCCATGGAGGCCTACGAGCAGTACTTC. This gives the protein CASSPLAMEAYEQYF.

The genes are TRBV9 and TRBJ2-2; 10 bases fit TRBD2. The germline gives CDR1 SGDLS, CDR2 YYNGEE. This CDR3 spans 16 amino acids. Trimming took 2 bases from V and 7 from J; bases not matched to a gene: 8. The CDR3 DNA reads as TGTGCCAGCAGCGTCTCTAGCGGGGGTCGTGGCGGGGAGCTGTTTTTT. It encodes CASSVSSGGRGGELFF.

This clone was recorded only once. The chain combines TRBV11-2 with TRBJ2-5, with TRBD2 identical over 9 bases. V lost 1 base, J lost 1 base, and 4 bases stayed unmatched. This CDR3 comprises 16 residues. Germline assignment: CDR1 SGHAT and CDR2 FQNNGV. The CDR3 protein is CASSLGLAGTQETQYF. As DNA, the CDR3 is TGTGCCAGCAGCTTAGGGCTAGCGGGGACCCAAGAGACCCAGTACTTC. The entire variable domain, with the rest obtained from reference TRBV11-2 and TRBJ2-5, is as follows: EAGVAQSPRYKIIEKRQSVAFWCNPISGHATLYWYQQILGQGPKLLIQFQNNGVVDDSQLPKDRFSAERLKGVDSTLKIQPAKLEDSAVYLCASSLGLAGTQETQYFGPGTRLLVL.

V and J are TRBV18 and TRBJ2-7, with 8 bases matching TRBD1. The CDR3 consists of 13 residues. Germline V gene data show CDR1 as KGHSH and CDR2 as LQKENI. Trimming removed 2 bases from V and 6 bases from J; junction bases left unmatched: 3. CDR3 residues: CASSPGQGSEQYF. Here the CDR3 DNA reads TGTGCCAGCTCACCAGGACAGGGATCCGAGCAGTACTTC.

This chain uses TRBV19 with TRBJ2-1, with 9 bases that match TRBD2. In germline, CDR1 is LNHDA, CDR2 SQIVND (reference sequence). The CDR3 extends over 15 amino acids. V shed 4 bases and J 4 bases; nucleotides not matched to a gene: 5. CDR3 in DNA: TGTGCCAGTAGTACTCGACTAGCGGATTACAATGAGCAGTTCTTC. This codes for CASSTRLADYNEQFF.

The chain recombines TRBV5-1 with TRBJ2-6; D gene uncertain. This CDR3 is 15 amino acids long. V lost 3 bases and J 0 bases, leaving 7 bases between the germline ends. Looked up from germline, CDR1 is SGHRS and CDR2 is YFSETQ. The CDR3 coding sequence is TGCGCCAGCAGCTCTTACACCTCTGGGGCCAACGTCCTGACTTTC. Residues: CASSSYTSGANVLTF.

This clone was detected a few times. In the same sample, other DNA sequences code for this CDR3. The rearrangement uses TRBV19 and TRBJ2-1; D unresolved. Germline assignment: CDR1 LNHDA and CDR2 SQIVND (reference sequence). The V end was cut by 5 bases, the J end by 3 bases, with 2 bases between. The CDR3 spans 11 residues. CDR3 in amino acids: CASSVYNEQFF. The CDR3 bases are TGTGCCAGTAGTGTCTACAATGAGCAGTTCTTC.

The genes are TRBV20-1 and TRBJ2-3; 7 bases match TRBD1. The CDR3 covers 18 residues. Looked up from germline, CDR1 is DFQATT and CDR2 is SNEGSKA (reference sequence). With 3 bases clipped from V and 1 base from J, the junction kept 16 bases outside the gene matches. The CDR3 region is CSASPPESTGYRTDTQYF. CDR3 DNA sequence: TGCAGTGCTAGTCCCCCCGAATCGACAGGGTACCGCACAGATACGCAGTATTTT.

CDR3 residues: CASSLEVDTEAFF. CDR3 nucleotides: TGTGCCAGCAGCTTAGAGGTTGACACTGAAGCTTTCTTT. V usage is TRBV11-3 and J usage is TRBJ1-1; the D is unclear. V shed 0 bases and J shed 3 bases, with 5 bases lying between them. The CDR3 is made up of 13 amino acids. Germline-derived CDR1 and CDR2 are SGHNT and YENEEA.